These 3 T cell receptor beta chains were sequenced from one sample in a study of yellow fever vaccine responses in identical twins. MiXCR, applied by TCRdb to the RT-PCR reads, yields one record per CDR3 protein. The table records more than 30,000 distinct CDR3 sequences, more than 45% of them present only once. Sequencing was performed on T cells from blood (PBMCs), unsorted or a sorted subset (not recorded which), taken before or after yellow fever vaccination (not recorded which). These receptors came from a young woman who received the yellow fever vaccine.

The chain has TRBV27 and TRBJ2-1; D is ambiguous. The germline V gene encodes CDR1 MNHEY and CDR2 SMNVEV (reference sequence). The V gene lost 7 bases and the J gene lost 6 bases, with 10 bases spanning the gap. The CDR3 has 12 residues. CDR3 bases: TGTGCCAGCAAAGGAGCAGCCAATGAGCAGTTCTTC. This gives the protein CASKGAANEQFF.

The rearrangement joins TRBV19 to TRBJ2-5; D remains ambiguous. Trimming left V 5 bases short and J 0 bases short, with 10 bases between. Germline V gene data show CDR1 as LNHDA and CDR2 as SQIVND (reference sequence). There are 14 residues in the CDR3. DNA of the CDR3: TGTGCCAGTAGTGATCTGGGGAACCAAGAGACCCAGTACTTC. Protein product: CASSDLGNQETQYF.

This chain connects TRBV2 to TRBJ2-3; D gene unclear. The CDR3 is 14 amino acids. Trimming pared 5 bases from V and 3 bases from J, leaving 12 bases between. Germline loops: CDR1 SNHLY, CDR2 FYNNEI. CDR3: CASSRFDRTDTQYF. As DNA, the CDR3 is TGTGCCAGCAGTAGGTTCGACCGAACAGATACGCAGTATTTT.